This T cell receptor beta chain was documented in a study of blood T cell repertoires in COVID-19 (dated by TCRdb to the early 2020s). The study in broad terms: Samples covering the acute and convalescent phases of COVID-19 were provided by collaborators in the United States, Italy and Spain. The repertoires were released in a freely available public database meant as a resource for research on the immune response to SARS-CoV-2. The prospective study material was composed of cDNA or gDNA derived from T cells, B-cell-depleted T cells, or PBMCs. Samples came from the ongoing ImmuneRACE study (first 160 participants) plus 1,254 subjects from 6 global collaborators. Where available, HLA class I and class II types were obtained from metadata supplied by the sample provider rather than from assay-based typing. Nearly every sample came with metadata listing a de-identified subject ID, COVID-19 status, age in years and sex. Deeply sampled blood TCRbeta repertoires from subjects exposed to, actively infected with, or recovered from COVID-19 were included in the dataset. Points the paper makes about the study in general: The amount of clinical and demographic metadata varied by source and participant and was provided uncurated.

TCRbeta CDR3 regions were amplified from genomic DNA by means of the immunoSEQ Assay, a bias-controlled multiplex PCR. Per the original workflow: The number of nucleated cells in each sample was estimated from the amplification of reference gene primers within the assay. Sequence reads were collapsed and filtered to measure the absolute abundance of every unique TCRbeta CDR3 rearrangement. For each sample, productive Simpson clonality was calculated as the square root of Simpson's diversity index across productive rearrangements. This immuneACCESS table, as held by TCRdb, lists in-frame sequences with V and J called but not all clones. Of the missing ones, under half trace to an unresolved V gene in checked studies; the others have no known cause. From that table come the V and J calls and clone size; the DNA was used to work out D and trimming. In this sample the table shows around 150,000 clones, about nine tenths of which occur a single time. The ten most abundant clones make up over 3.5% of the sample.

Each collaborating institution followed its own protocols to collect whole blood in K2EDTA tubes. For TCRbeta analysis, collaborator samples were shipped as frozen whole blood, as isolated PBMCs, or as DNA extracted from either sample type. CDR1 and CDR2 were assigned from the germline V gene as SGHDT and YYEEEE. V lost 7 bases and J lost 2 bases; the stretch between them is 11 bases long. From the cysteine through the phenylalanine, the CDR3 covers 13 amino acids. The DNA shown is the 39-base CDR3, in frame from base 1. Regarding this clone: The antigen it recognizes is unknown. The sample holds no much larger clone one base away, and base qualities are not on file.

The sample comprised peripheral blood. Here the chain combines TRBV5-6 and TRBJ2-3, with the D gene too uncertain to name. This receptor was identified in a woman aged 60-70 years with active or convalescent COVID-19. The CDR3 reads CASGPGPTDTQYF. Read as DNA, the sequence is TGTGCCAGCGGTCCCGGTCCCACAGATACGCAGTATTTT.